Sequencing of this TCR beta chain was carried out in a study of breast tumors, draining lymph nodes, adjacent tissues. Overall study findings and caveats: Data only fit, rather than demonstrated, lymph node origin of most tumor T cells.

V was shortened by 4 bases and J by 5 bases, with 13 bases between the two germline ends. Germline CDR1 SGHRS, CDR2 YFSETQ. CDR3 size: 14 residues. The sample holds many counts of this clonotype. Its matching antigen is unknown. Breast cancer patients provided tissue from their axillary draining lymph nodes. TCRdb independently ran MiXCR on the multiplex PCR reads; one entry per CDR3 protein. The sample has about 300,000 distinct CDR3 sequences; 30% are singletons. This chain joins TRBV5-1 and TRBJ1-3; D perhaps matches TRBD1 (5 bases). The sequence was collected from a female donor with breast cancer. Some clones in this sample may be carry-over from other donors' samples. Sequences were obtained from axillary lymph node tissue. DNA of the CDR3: TGCGCCAGCAGCCCGACGGGGGGGAGAAACACCATATATTTT. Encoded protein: CASSPTGGRNTIYF.